What follows describes a single T cell receptor beta chain. The target antigen is unknown. The time point here: blood at routine non-recurrence follow-up after resection. Whole RNA, which was extracted from tumor, nontumor lung tissue or frozen PBMC, was sequenced without any cell sorting. TCR cDNA molecules each carried a unique molecular identifier. TCRdb ran MiXCR on the 5' RACE reads and lists one entry per CDR3 protein. The sample holds about 120,000 distinct CDR3 sequences, more than 10% seen once. These data come from a study of spatial heterogeneity in lung cancer. Notes on the study in general: The appearance of ubiquitous expanded tumor TCRs in blood was greater at resection than follow-up.

Trimming removed 1 base at V and 7 bases at J, with 7 bases between. Germline CDR1 LGHDT, CDR2 YNNKEL (reference sequence). The CDR3 spans 12 residues. The rearrangement links TRBV3-1 to TRBJ1-1; D is unresolved. Here the sequenced sample was PBMCs, taken at follow-up. The TCR sequence derives from a male donor with early-stage non-small cell lung cancer. The CDR3 region has the DNA TGTGCCAGCAGCCAAGGGCGGAGTGAAGCTTTCTTT. It is translated as CASSQGRSEAFF. The variable domain in full, with the rest retrieved from reference TRBV3-1 and TRBJ1-1, is DTAVSQTPKYLVTQMGNDKSIKCEQNLGHDTMYWYKQDSKKFLKIMFSYNNKELIINETVPNRFSPKSPDKAHLNLHINSLELGDSAVYFCASSQGRSEAFFGQGTRLTVV.